The entry below gives a single T cell receptor (beta chain) sequence along with its context. Germline CDR1 is SNHLY and CDR2 is FYNNEI. The CDR3 is 14 amino acids. Between the trimmed V and J ends, which lost 6 bases and 7 bases, there was a span of 16 bases. This specimen comes from a study of blood T cell repertoires in COVID-19. Some clones are missing from TCRdb's copy, which holds only in-frame ones; the method was immunoSEQ multiplex PCR. The table shows roughly 260,000 clones, with around 90% occurring only once. The receptor comes from a woman in her thirties with acute COVID-19. The specimen was PBMCs or T cells enriched from blood (not recorded which). The genes are TRBV2 and TRBJ1-5, with D perhaps TRBD1 (6 bases). CDR3 in amino acids: CASSLTWGRQPQHF. The CDR3 coding sequence is TGTGCCAGCAGCCTGACCTGGGGGCGGCAGCCCCAGCATTTT. Supplemented by reference TRBV2 and TRBJ1-5, the full variable domain reads EPEVTQTPSHQVTQMGQEVILRCVPISNHLYFYWYRQILGQKVEFLVSFYNNEISEKSEIFDDQFSVERPDGSNFTLKIRSTKLEDSAMYFCASSLTWGRQPQHFGDGTRLSIL.